This T cell receptor (beta chain) was found in a study of shared clonotypes between healthy human individuals. On the study more broadly: Aged 18 to 49, the donors were two women and a few men.

Per the original methods: Filtering differed, since immunoSEQ gave only junction sequences and no quality scores. The assay was immunoSEQ multiplex PCR, and TCRdb's table has in-frame clones only and misses some. That table furnishes V, J and clone size, whereas the DNA furnished D and trimming. The data contain some 96,000 clones, over 40% of them singletons. The CDR3 sequence is 15 residues long. V lost 6 bases, J lost 1 base, and 12 bases lay in between. The germline gives CDR1 SEHNR, CDR2 FQNEAQ (reference sequence). Donors, healthy HIV-negative adults, lacked recent acute infections or vaccinations.

The sequenced sample consisted of PBMCs. The source of this sequence is a woman aged 40 to 49 in good health. Some clones in this sample may be carry-over from other donors' samples. The chain uses TRBV7-9 and TRBJ1-4, with D perhaps TRBD1 (5 bases). The CDR3 region is CASRTGPRTNEKLFF. DNA of the CDR3: TGTGCCAGCAGGACGGGGCCCCGAACTAATGAAAAACTGTTTTTT.